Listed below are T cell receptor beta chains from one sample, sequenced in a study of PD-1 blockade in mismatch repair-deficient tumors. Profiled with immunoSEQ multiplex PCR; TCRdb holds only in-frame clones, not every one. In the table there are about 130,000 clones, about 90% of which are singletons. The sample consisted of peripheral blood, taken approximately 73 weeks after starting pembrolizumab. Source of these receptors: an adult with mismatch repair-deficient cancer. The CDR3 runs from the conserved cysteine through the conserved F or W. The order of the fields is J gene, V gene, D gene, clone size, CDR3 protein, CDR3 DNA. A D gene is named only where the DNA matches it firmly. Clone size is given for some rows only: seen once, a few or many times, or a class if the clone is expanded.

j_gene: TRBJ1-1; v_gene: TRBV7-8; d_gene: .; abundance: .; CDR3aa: CASSLAGAEAFF; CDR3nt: TGTGCCAGCAGCCTGGCGGGAGCTGAAGCTTTCTTT
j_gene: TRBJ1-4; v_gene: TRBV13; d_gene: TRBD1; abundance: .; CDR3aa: CASSLAGQGGEKLFF; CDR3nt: TGTGCCAGCAGCTTAGCCGGACAGGGTGGGGAAAAACTGTTTTTT
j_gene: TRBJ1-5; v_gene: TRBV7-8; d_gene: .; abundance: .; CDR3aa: CASSFGTRNQPQHF; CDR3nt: TGTGCCAGCAGCTTCGGGACACGGAATCAGCCCCAGCATTTT
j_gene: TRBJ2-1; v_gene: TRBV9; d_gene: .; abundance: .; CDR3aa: CASSVEPRPTSYNEQFF; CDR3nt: TGTGCCAGCAGCGTAGAACCCAGGCCTACCTCCTACAATGAGCAGTTCTTC
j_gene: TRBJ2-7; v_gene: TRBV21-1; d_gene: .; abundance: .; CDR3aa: CASSPPSQQGRFYEQYF; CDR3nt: TGTGCCAGCAGCCCCCCCTCCCAACAGGGGAGGTTCTACGAGCAGTACTTC
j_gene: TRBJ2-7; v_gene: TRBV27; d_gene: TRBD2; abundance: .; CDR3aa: CASSLRSQGLAGAYEQYF; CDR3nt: TGTGCCAGCAGTTTGCGCAGCCAGGGACTAGCGGGAGCCTACGAGCAGTACTTC
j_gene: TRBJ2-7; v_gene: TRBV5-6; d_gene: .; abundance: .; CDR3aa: CASSSGSPYEQYF; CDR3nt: TGTGCCAGCAGCTCGGGGTCCCCCTACGAGCAGTACTTC
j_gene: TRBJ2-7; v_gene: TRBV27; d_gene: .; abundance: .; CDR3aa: CASSFNGRNYEQYF; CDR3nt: TGTGCCAGCAGTTTTAACGGGAGAAACTACGAGCAGTACTTC
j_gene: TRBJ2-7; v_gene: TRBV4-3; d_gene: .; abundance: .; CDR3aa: CASSQATEYEQYF; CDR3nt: TGCGCCAGCAGCCAAGCCACTGAGTACGAGCAGTACTTC
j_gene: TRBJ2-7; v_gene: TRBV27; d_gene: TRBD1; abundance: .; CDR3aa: CASSLVGGLGGSYEQYF; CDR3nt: TGTGCCAGCAGTTTGGTAGGGGGCCTGGGCGGCTCCTACGAGCAGTACTTC
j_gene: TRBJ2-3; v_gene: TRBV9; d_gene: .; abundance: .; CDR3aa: CASSVGAGSTDTQYF; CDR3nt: TGTGCCAGCAGCGTAGGGGCCGGGTCCACAGATACGCAGTATTTT
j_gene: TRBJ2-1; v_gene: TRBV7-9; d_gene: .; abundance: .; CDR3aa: CASSSRAVAEQFF; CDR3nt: TGTGCCAGCAGCTCCCGGGCGGTGGCTGAGCAGTTCTTC
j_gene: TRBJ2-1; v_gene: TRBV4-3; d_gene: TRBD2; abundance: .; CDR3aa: CASSAGLAGSYNEQFF; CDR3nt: TGCGCCAGCAGCGCCGGACTAGCGGGATCCTACAATGAGCAGTTCTTC
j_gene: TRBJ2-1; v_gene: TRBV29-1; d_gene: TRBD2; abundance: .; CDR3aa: CSVGLAGGNEQFF; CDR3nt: TGCAGCGTTGGCCTAGCGGGCGGGAATGAGCAGTTCTTC
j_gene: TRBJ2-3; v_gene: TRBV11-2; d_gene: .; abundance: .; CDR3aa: CASSLVGGRADTQYF; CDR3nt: TGTGCCAGCAGCTTAGTTGGGGGACGGGCAGATACGCAGTATTTT
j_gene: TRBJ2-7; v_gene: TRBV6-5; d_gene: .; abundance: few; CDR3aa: CASSYGVSYEQYF; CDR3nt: TGTGCCAGCAGTTACGGGGTGTCCTACGAGCAGTACTTC
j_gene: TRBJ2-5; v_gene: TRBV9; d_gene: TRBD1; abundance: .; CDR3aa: CASSLGTGGETQYF; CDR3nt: TGTGCCAGCAGCCTTGGGACAGGCGGGGAGACCCAGTACTTC
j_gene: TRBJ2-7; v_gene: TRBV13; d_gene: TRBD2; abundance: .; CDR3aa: CASRKLAGGLSYEQYF; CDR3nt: TGTGCCAGCAGGAAACTAGCGGGAGGCCTCTCCTACGAGCAGTACTTC
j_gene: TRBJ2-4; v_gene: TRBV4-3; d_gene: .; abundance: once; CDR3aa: CASSQDGENDIQYF; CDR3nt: TGCGCCAGCAGCCAAGATGGTGAGAATGACATTCAGTACTTC
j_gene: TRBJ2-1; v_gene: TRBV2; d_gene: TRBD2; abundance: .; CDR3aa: CASTQLAGGLDEQFF; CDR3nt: TGTGCCAGCACCCAACTAGCGGGAGGGCTCGATGAGCAGTTCTTC
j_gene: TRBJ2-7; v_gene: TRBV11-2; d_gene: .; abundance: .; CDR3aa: CASSQTWGYEQYF; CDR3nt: TGTGCCAGCAGCCAAACTTGGGGGTACGAGCAGTACTTC
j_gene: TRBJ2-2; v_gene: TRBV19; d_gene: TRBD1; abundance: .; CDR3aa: CASAPGQGYTGELFF; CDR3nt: TGTGCCAGTGCCCCGGGACAGGGATACACCGGGGAGCTGTTTTTT
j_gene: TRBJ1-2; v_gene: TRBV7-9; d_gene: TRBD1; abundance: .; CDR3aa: CASSFTGGDYTF; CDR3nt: TGTGCCAGCAGCTTTACAGGGGGCGACTACACCTTC
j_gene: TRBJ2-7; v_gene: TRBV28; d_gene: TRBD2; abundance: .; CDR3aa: CASINSGRAYEQYF; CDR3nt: TGTGCCAGCATCAATAGCGGGAGGGCCTACGAGCAGTACTTC
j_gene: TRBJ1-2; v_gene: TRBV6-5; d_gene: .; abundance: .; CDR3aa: CASSQGRVNYGYTF; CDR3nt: TGTGCCAGCAGTCAAGGGAGGGTAAACTATGGCTACACCTTC
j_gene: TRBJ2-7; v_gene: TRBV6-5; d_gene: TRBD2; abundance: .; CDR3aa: CASSLTSGRVYEQYF; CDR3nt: TGTGCCAGCAGTTTGACTAGCGGGAGAGTCTACGAGCAGTACTTC
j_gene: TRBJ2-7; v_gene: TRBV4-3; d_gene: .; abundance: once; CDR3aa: CASSQDLFRWDAREQYF; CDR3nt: TGCGCCAGCAGCCAAGATCTCTTCAGGTGGGATGCTCGGGAGCAGTACTTC
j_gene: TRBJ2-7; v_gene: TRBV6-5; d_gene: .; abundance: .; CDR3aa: CASSYSSHQGHEQYF; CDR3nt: TGTGCCAGCAGTTACTCATCGCATCAGGGGCACGAGCAGTACTTC
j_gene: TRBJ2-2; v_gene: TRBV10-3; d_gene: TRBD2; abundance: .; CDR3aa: CAISDLGSSGRNGELFF; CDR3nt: TGTGCCATCAGTGACCTCGGGTCTAGCGGGAGAAACGGGGAGCTGTTTTTT
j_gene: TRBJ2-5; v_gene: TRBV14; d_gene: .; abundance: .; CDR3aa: CASSQVGGETQYF; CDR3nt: TGTGCCAGCAGCCAAGTGGGGGGAGAGACCCAGTACTTC
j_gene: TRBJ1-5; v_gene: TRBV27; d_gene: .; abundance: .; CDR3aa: CASSLAGDRPQHF; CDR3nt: TGTGCCAGCAGTTTAGCCGGGGATCGGCCCCAGCATTTT
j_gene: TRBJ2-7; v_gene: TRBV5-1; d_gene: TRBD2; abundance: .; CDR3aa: CASSLSGSDEQYF; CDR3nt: TGCGCCAGCAGCTTGAGCGGGAGCGACGAGCAGTACTTC
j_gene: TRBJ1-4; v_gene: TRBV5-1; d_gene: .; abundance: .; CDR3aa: CASSPGTAAVSELFF; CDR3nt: TGCGCCAGCAGCCCCGGGACGGCCGCTGTCTCAGAACTGTTTTTT
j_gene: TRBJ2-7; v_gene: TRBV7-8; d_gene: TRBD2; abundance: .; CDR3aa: CASSLAGGPGEQYF; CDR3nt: TGTGCCAGCAGCTTAGCGGGAGGGCCGGGGGAGCAGTACTTC
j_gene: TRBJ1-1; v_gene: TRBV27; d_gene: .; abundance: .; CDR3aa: CASSLDVVASEAFF; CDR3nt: TGTGCCAGCAGTTTGGATGTTGTGGCCTCTGAAGCTTTCTTT
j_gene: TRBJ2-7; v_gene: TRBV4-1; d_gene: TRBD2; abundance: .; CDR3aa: CASSQVGRKRESFEQYF; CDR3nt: TGCGCCAGCAGCCAAGTCGGCCGAAAGCGGGAAAGTTTCGAGCAGTACTTC